Reported below is one T cell receptor (beta chain). Antigen: not known. The method was immunoSEQ multiplex PCR; TCRdb's version includes in-frame clones alone and lacks a portion of them. Of some 15,000 clones in the sample, about 80% are singletons; the top ten hold less than 20%. This sample was included in a study of CD4 T cells in relation to SARS-CoV-2 and coronaviruses. Study context: Shared crossreactive spike epitopes were mapped to their HLA restriction. Study-level points and caveats: Compared with monoreactive clones, crossreactive clones showed significantly weaker SARS-CoV-2 expansion.

Between the trimmed V and J ends, which lost 5 bases and 2 bases, there was a span of 9 bases. The CDR3 sequence is 13 residues long. CDR1 is MNHEY and CDR2 is SMNVEV in the germline V gene (reference sequence). Before the COVID-19 pandemic, during about 2010-2019, CD4+ T cells were taken from unexposed donors. The cells were cultured for about 10 days before CD4+ T cells were isolated. On days 3 and 7, cultures got half fresh IL-2 medium. The rearrangement links TRBV27 to TRBJ2-5; maybe TRBD2 (6 bases). The specimen sequenced was CD4+ T cells from PBMCs, cultured in vitro. The sequence was collected from a human donor in good health. CDR3 amino acids: CASSRREQETQYF. The CDR3 bases are TGTGCCAGCAGTCGGCGGGAACAAGAGACCCAGTACTTC.